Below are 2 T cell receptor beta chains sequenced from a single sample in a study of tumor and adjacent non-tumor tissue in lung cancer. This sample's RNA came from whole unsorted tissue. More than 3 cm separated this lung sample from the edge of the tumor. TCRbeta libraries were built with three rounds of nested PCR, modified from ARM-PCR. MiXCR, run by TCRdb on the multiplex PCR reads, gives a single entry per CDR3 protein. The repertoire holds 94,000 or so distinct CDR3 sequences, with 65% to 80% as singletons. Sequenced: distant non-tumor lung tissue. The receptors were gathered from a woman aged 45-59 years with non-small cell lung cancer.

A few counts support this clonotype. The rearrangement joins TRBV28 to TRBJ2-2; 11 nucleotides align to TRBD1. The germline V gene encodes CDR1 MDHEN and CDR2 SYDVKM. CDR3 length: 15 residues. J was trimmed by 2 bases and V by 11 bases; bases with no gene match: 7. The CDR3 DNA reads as TGTGCCGGACAGGGGGCTGAGGTAAACACCGGGGAGCTGTTTTTT. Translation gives CAGQGAEVNTGELFF.

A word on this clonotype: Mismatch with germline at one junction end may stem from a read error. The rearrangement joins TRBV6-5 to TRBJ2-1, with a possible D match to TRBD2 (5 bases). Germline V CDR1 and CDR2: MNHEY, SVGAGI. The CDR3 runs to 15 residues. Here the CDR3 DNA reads TGTGCCAACACCGTTACTAGGAGCTCCTACAATGAGAAGTTCTTC. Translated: CANTVTRSSYNEKFF.